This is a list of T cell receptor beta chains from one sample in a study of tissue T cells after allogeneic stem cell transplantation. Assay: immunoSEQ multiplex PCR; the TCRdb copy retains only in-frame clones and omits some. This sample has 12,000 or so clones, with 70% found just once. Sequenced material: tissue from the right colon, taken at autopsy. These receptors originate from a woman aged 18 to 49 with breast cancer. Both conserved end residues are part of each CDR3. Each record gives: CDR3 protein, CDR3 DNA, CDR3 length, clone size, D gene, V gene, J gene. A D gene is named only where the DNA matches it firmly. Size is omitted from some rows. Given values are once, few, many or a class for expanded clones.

cdr3_aa: CASSQGLITDTQYF; cdr3_nt: TGCGCCAGCAGCCAAGGGCTGATCACAGATACGCAGTATTTT; cdr3_length: 14; clone_size: NA; d_call: NA; v_call: TRBV4-3; j_call: TRBJ2-3
cdr3_aa: CASSVRLDTQYF; cdr3_nt: TGTGCCAGCAGTGTACGCTTGGATACGCAGTATTTT; cdr3_length: 12; clone_size: NA; d_call: NA; v_call: TRBV6-2/TRBV6-3; j_call: TRBJ2-3
cdr3_aa: CASSEDTSSYEQYF; cdr3_nt: TGTGCCAGCAGTGAGGACACGAGCTCCTACGAGCAGTACTTC; cdr3_length: 14; clone_size: NA; d_call: NA; v_call: TRBV6-4; j_call: TRBJ2-7
cdr3_aa: CASNAGGELFF; cdr3_nt: TGTGCCAGCAACGCCGGCGGGGAGCTGTTTTTT; cdr3_length: 11; clone_size: NA; d_call: NA; v_call: TRBV7-6; j_call: TRBJ2-2
cdr3_aa: CAWSIGGNEKLFF; cdr3_nt: TGTGCCTGGAGTATAGGAGGGAATGAAAAACTGTTTTTT; cdr3_length: 13; clone_size: NA; d_call: NA; v_call: TRBV30; j_call: TRBJ1-4
cdr3_aa: CASSLGVAGRPLHF; cdr3_nt: TGTGCCAGCAGTTTAGGGGTAGCGGGAAGACCACTCCACTTC; cdr3_length: 14; clone_size: NA; d_call: TRBD2; v_call: TRBV28; j_call: TRBJ2-7
cdr3_aa: CASSRTGNTIYF; cdr3_nt: TGTGCCAGCAGCAGGACAGGCAACACCATATATTTT; cdr3_length: 12; clone_size: few; d_call: TRBD1; v_call: TRBV5-4; j_call: TRBJ1-3
cdr3_aa: CASSQEWLAGVVTQYF; cdr3_nt: TGCGCCAGCAGCCAAGAGTGGCTAGCGGGAGTTGTAACGCAGTATTTT; cdr3_length: 16; clone_size: NA; d_call: TRBD2; v_call: TRBV4-3; j_call: TRBJ2-3
cdr3_aa: CASSFPGPSNQPQHF; cdr3_nt: TGTGCCAGCAGTTTTCCGGGGCCTAGCAATCAGCCCCAGCATTTT; cdr3_length: 15; clone_size: few; d_call: NA; v_call: TRBV28; j_call: TRBJ1-5
cdr3_aa: CASSQRGRGEKLFF; cdr3_nt: TGTGCCAGCTCACAGAGGGGCAGGGGCGAAAAACTGTTTTTT; cdr3_length: 14; clone_size: once; d_call: NA; v_call: TRBV18; j_call: TRBJ1-4
cdr3_aa: CASSLDVSGNQPQHF; cdr3_nt: TGTGCCAGCAGCTTAGATGTGTCTGGCAATCAGCCCCAGCATTTT; cdr3_length: 15; clone_size: few; d_call: NA; v_call: TRBV7-2; j_call: TRBJ1-5
cdr3_aa: CASSEAHRGRGELFF; cdr3_nt: TGTGCCAGCAGTGAAGCGCACAGGGGGCGGGGGGAGCTGTTTTTT; cdr3_length: 15; clone_size: NA; d_call: TRBD1; v_call: TRBV2; j_call: TRBJ2-2
cdr3_aa: CASTRSGANVLTF; cdr3_nt: TGTGCCAGCACCAGATCTGGGGCCAACGTCCTGACTTTC; cdr3_length: 13; clone_size: NA; d_call: NA; v_call: TRBV12-3/TRBV12-4; j_call: TRBJ2-6
cdr3_aa: CASSLGTSGADTQYF; cdr3_nt: TGTGCCAGCAGCCTCGGGACTAGCGGGGCGGATACGCAGTATTTT; cdr3_length: 15; clone_size: NA; d_call: TRBD2; v_call: TRBV14; j_call: TRBJ2-3
cdr3_aa: CASSPGGQYNEQFF; cdr3_nt: TGTGCCAGCAGCCCCGGGGGGCAGTACAATGAGCAGTTCTTC; cdr3_length: 14; clone_size: NA; d_call: NA; v_call: TRBV7-2; j_call: TRBJ2-1
cdr3_aa: CASSKTPGRATDTQYF; cdr3_nt: TGTGCCAGCAGCAAAACCCCCGGGAGGGCCACAGATACGCAGTATTTT; cdr3_length: 16; clone_size: NA; d_call: TRBD2; v_call: TRBV3-1/TRBV3-2; j_call: TRBJ2-3
cdr3_aa: CASRFSGRAYNEQFF; cdr3_nt: TGTGCCAGCAGGTTTAGCGGGAGAGCTTACAATGAGCAGTTCTTC; cdr3_length: 15; clone_size: NA; d_call: TRBD2; v_call: TRBV27; j_call: TRBJ2-1
cdr3_aa: CASSLMGQGGSNQPQHF; cdr3_nt: TGTGCCAGCAGTTTAATGGGCCAGGGGGGATCCAATCAGCCCCAGCATTTT; cdr3_length: 17; clone_size: NA; d_call: TRBD1; v_call: TRBV28; j_call: TRBJ1-5
cdr3_aa: CASSLEMAGTEAFF; cdr3_nt: TGCGCCAGCAGCTTGGAGATGGCCGGCACTGAAGCTTTCTTT; cdr3_length: 14; clone_size: NA; d_call: NA; v_call: TRBV5-1; j_call: TRBJ1-1
cdr3_aa: CAWSVETPGTVINYGYTF; cdr3_nt: TGTGCCTGGAGTGTAGAAACGCCCGGGACAGTCATTAACTATGGCTACACCTTC; cdr3_length: 18; clone_size: NA; d_call: TRBD1; v_call: TRBV30; j_call: TRBJ1-2
cdr3_aa: CASSLAGLAGGELFF; cdr3_nt: TGTGCCAGCAGCTTAGCTGGACTAGCGGGCGGGGAGCTGTTTTTT; cdr3_length: 15; clone_size: NA; d_call: TRBD2; v_call: TRBV7-2; j_call: TRBJ2-2
cdr3_aa: CASSQGYGYGNQPQHF; cdr3_nt: TGCGCCAGCAGCCAAGGCTACGGGTATGGCAATCAGCCCCAGCATTTT; cdr3_length: 16; clone_size: NA; d_call: NA; v_call: TRBV4-3; j_call: TRBJ1-5
cdr3_aa: CASSLRHRETQYF; cdr3_nt: TGTGCCAGCAGTTTGCGGCATCGGGAGACCCAGTACTTC; cdr3_length: 13; clone_size: NA; d_call: NA; v_call: TRBV12-3/TRBV12-4; j_call: TRBJ2-5
cdr3_aa: CASSVATTDTQYF; cdr3_nt: TGTGCCAGCAGCGTAGCGACCACAGATACGCAGTATTTT; cdr3_length: 13; clone_size: NA; d_call: NA; v_call: TRBV9; j_call: TRBJ2-3
cdr3_aa: CASSLTGTSGRAWFF; cdr3_nt: TGCGCCAGCAGCTTAACCGGGACTAGCGGGAGGGCCTGGTTCTTC; cdr3_length: 15; clone_size: NA; d_call: TRBD2; v_call: TRBV5-1; j_call: TRBJ2-1
cdr3_aa: CASCWDYNEQFF; cdr3_nt: TGTGCCAGCTGTTGGGACTACAATGAGCAGTTCTTC; cdr3_length: 12; clone_size: NA; d_call: NA; v_call: TRBV18; j_call: TRBJ2-1
cdr3_aa: CASRPGRRTDTQYF; cdr3_nt: TGTGCCAGTAGGCCGGGACGCCGCACAGATACGCAGTATTTT; cdr3_length: 14; clone_size: large; d_call: NA; v_call: TRBV19; j_call: TRBJ2-3
cdr3_aa: CASSKDQQGISEKLFF; cdr3_nt: TGTGCCAGCAGCAAGGATCAACAGGGGATTAGCGAAAAACTGTTTTTT; cdr3_length: 16; clone_size: NA; d_call: TRBD1; v_call: TRBV5-4; j_call: TRBJ1-4
cdr3_aa: CASSLGGGLSGNTIYF; cdr3_nt: TGTGCCAGCAGCTTAGGTGGGGGGCTCTCTGGAAACACCATATATTTT; cdr3_length: 16; clone_size: NA; d_call: NA; v_call: TRBV7-9; j_call: TRBJ1-3
cdr3_aa: CAWSVSLQEGYTF; cdr3_nt: TGTGCCTGGAGTGTAAGTTTACAGGAGGGCTACACCTTC; cdr3_length: 13; clone_size: NA; d_call: NA; v_call: TRBV30; j_call: TRBJ1-2
cdr3_aa: CASSVEAGKNNEQFF; cdr3_nt: TGTGCCAGCAGCGTAGAGGCGGGGAAGAACAATGAGCAGTTCTTC; cdr3_length: 15; clone_size: NA; d_call: NA; v_call: TRBV9; j_call: TRBJ2-1
cdr3_aa: CASSSLQLEQFF; cdr3_nt: TGTGCCAGCAGCTCCCTACAGCTTGAGCAGTTCTTC; cdr3_length: 12; clone_size: NA; d_call: NA; v_call: TRBV7-9; j_call: TRBJ2-1
cdr3_aa: CASSYSNREETQYF; cdr3_nt: TGTGCCAGCAGTTACTCGAACAGGGAAGAGACCCAGTACTTC; cdr3_length: 14; clone_size: NA; d_call: NA; v_call: TRBV6-2/TRBV6-3; j_call: TRBJ2-5
cdr3_aa: CASSQKSTDTQYF; cdr3_nt: TGTGCCAGCAGCCAAAAGAGCACAGATACGCAGTATTTT; cdr3_length: 13; clone_size: NA; d_call: NA; v_call: TRBV3-1/TRBV3-2; j_call: TRBJ2-3
cdr3_aa: CASSLGHILNTEAFF; cdr3_nt: TGCGCCAGCAGCTTGGGACATATTTTGAACACTGAAGCTTTCTTT; cdr3_length: 15; clone_size: NA; d_call: NA; v_call: TRBV5-1; j_call: TRBJ1-1
cdr3_aa: CATMASGGNNEQFF; cdr3_nt: TGTGCCACCATGGCTAGCGGGGGAAACAATGAGCAGTTCTTC; cdr3_length: 14; clone_size: once; d_call: TRBD2; v_call: TRBV24-1; j_call: TRBJ2-1
cdr3_aa: CATAAGTVNEKLFF; cdr3_nt: TGTGCCACCGCGGCCGGGACAGTTAATGAAAAACTGTTTTTT; cdr3_length: 14; clone_size: NA; d_call: TRBD1; v_call: TRBV15; j_call: TRBJ1-4
cdr3_aa: CSASQWDRGSGKPQHF; cdr3_nt: TGCAGTGCTAGTCAGTGGGACAGGGGTTCTGGTAAGCCCCAGCATTTT; cdr3_length: 16; clone_size: NA; d_call: TRBD1; v_call: TRBV20-1; j_call: TRBJ1-5
cdr3_aa: CASSSRGGAYNEQFF; cdr3_nt: TGTGCCAGCAGCTCCAGGGGAGGCGCCTACAATGAGCAGTTCTTC; cdr3_length: 15; clone_size: NA; d_call: NA; v_call: TRBV11-2; j_call: TRBJ2-1